These T cell receptor beta chains were read from a single sample in a study of Graves' ophthalmopathy and Graves' hyperthyroidism. MiXCR was run by TCRdb on the multiplex PCR reads, yielding one entry per CDR3 protein. The table lists 740,000 or so distinct CDR3 sequences, 40% of them singletons. The sample consisted of peripheral blood. The receptors stem from an adult man with Graves' ophthalmopathy. CDR3s include the opening cysteine and the closing phenylalanine or tryptophan. The D gene is left open where the match is weak. Only part of the rows carry a size: once, few, many, or a class if the clone is expanded.

NA	many	TRBJ1-1	TRBV7-6	CASSLANRPQTEAFF	TGTGCCAGCAGCTTAGCGAATCGTCCCCAGACTGAAGCTTTCTTT
NA	many	TRBJ1-2	TRBV2	CASSEGGFDGYTF	TGTGCCAGCAGTGAGGGCGGATTTGATGGCTACACCTTC
TRBD1	NA	TRBJ1-4	TRBV7-3	CASSHTGEGEKLFF	TGTGCCAGCAGCCACACAGGGGAAGGTGAAAAACTGTTTTTT
TRBD2	few	TRBJ2-3	TRBV24-1	CATSLAATQYF	TGTGCCACCAGTCTAGCGGCTACGCAGTATTTT
TRBD2	many	TRBJ2-5	TRBV7-2	CASSRRGANLAETQYF	TGTGCCAGCAGTAGGCGGGGGGCTAATTTAGCGGAGACCCAGTACTTC
NA	many	TRBJ2-7	TRBV19	CASSIARSYEQYF	TGTGCCAGTAGTATCGCAAGGTCCTACGAGCAGTACTTC
NA	NA	TRBJ1-2	TRBV20-1	CSARDEGAIRDGYTF	TGCAGTGCTAGAGACGAAGGGGCAATCAGGGATGGCTACACCTTC
NA	many	TRBJ2-5	TRBV11-1	CASSLARQGRETQYF	TGTGCCAGCAGCTTAGCGCGGCAGGGAAGGGAGACCCAGTACTTC
TRBD1	NA	TRBJ1-5	TRBV2	CASSPTGSWQPQHF	TGTGCCAGCTCACCGACAGGGTCTTGGCAGCCCCAGCATTTT
TRBD1	NA	TRBJ1-4	TRBV15	CATSRGTGGGGEKLFF	TGTGCCACCAGCAGAGGGACAGGGGGCGGAGGAGAAAAACTGTTTTTT
NA	many	TRBJ1-1	TRBV19	CASRVQGSYGEAFF	TGTGCCAGTAGGGTCCAGGGATCTTACGGTGAAGCTTTCTTT
NA	many	TRBJ2-7	TRBV20-1	CSARVNGAGGYEQYF	TGCAGTGCTAGGGTAAATGGAGCGGGTGGCTACGAGCAGTACTTC
NA	NA	TRBJ1-1	TRBV29-1	CSRVRRGAYTEAFF	TGCAGCAGAGTACGAAGGGGAGCTTACACTGAAGCTTTCTTT
TRBD2	many	TRBJ2-7	TRBV10-3	CAISGGGRLDEQYF	TGTGCCATCAGTGGCGGGGGGCGCCTAGACGAGCAGTACTTC
NA	NA	TRBJ2-7	TRBV20-1	CSAMAGEQYF	TGCAGTGCTATGGCCGGGGAGCAGTACTTC
TRBD2	NA	TRBJ2-7	TRBV20-1	CSATSGTRSSEQYF	TGCAGTGCTACCTCCGGGACTAGATCTTCCGAGCAGTACTTC
NA	many	TRBJ2-7	TRBV14	CASSPDLTYEQYF	TGTGCCAGCAGCCCTGATCTAACCTACGAGCAGTACTTC
NA	NA	TRBJ2-7	TRBV11-2	CASWEPGSYEQYF	TGTGCCAGCTGGGAACCGGGCTCCTACGAGCAGTACTTC
NA	many	TRBJ1-2	TRBV7-2	CASSSPGPRAGGYTF	TGTGCCAGCAGCTCCCCGGGACCTAGGGCTGGTGGCTACACCTTC
TRBD1	few	TRBJ2-7	TRBV11-2	CASSLRQGGRKLGEQYF	TGTGCCAGCAGCCTACGACAGGGGGGCCGTAAACTCGGGGAGCAGTACTTC
NA	NA	TRBJ2-5	TRBV10-1	CASSDSGEGETQYF	TGCGCCAGCAGTGACTCAGGGGAAGGGGAGACCCAGTACTTC
NA	NA	TRBJ1-1	TRBV7-2	CASTDKGTEAFF	TGTGCCAGCACCGACAAGGGGACTGAAGCTTTCTTT
NA	NA	TRBJ1-4	TRBV25-1	CASVNAGLNEKLFF	TGTGCCAGCGTTAATGCAGGTCTTAATGAAAAACTGTTTTTT
TRBD1	many	TRBJ1-6	TRBV29-1	CSVKGQNSPLHF	TGCAGCGTTAAGGGACAGAATTCACCCCTCCACTTT
NA	many	TRBJ2-5	TRBV7-9	CASRGAGAYKDQETQYF	TGTGCCAGCAGAGGGGCAGGGGCGTATAAGGACCAAGAGACCCAGTACTTC
TRBD1	NA	TRBJ1-6	TRBV4-1	CASSDRESYNSPLHF	TGCGCCAGCAGCGACAGGGAATCCTATAATTCACCCCTCCACTTT
NA	few	TRBJ1-2	TRBV20-1	CSAAYLEMSGYTF	TGCAGTGCCGCGTATTTGGAGATGTCTGGCTACACCTTC
TRBD2	many	TRBJ2-7	TRBV19	CASSRETSGFYEQYF	TGTGCCAGTAGCCGGGAGACTAGCGGTTTCTACGAGCAGTACTTC
NA	few	TRBJ1-2	TRBV7-2	CASSLARHGYTF	TGTGCCAGCAGTTTGGCAAGACATGGCTACACCTTC
NA	few	TRBJ2-5	TRBV30	CACTSSARGTQYF	TGTGCCTGTACCTCATCGGCCAGGGGAACCCAGTACTTC
NA	NA	TRBJ2-7	TRBV10-3	CAIRPGVAEQYF	TGTGCCATCCGGCCGGGGGTTGCCGAGCAGTACTTC
NA	few	TRBJ1-2	TRBV7-9	CASSERGSNYGYTF	TGTGCCAGCAGCGAACGGGGCTCTAACTATGGCTACACCTTC
NA	few	TRBJ2-2	TRBV7-8	CASSLAGVGATGELFF	TGTGCCAGCAGCTTAGCAGGGGTAGGAGCTACCGGGGAGCTGTTTTTT
NA	NA	TRBJ1-1	TRBV19	CASGMKDGKAFF	TGTGCCAGTGGTATGAAGGACGGTAAAGCTTTCTTT
NA	NA	TRBJ2-5	TRBV25-1	CASSFGAASYQETQYF	TGTGCCAGCAGCTTTGGCGCGGCTTCGTACCAAGAGACCCAGTACTTC
NA	NA	TRBJ1-2	TRBV6-6	CASSEILGNVGGYTF	TGTGCCAGCAGTGAAATATTAGGCAACGTGGGTGGCTACACCTTC
TRBD1	NA	TRBJ1-5	TRBV25-1	CASSRGTGVFQPQHF	TGTGCCAGCAGCCGTGGGACAGGGGTTTTCCAGCCCCAGCATTTT
NA	few	TRBJ2-7	TRBV20-1	CSAREMAAGVYEQYF	TGCAGTGCTAGAGAGATGGCTGCAGGAGTCTACGAGCAGTACTTC
TRBD1	NA	TRBJ1-6	TRBV25-1	CASSSARTGMSSTYNSPLHF	TGTGCCAGCTCCTCCGCCCGGACAGGGATGAGTTCCACCTATAATTCACCCCTCCACTTT
TRBD1	NA	TRBJ2-5	TRBV10-3	CAISESTVTGDAETQYF	TGTGCCATCAGTGAGTCGACCGTGACAGGGGACGCGGAGACCCAGTACTTC
NA	NA	TRBJ1-6	TRBV10-3	CASSGLGGLGRGSPLHF	TGTGCCAGCAGCGGACTCGGGGGTCTGGGGAGGGGCTCACCCCTCCACTTT
TRBD1	few	TRBJ1-1	TRBV6-6	CASFADRGTEAFF	TGTGCCAGCTTTGCGGACAGGGGTACTGAAGCTTTCTTT
TRBD2	NA	TRBJ2-7	TRBV7-9	CASSFTETSGGWRFEQYF	TGTGCCAGCAGCTTTACCGAAACTAGCGGGGGCTGGCGGTTCGAGCAGTACTTC
NA	few	TRBJ1-6	TRBV10-3	CASSYLGVAYNSPLHF	TGTGCCAGCAGTTATCTCGGGGTCGCCTATAATTCACCCCTCCACTTT
NA	few	TRBJ1-2	TRBV29-1	CSVGGQGYTF	TGCAGCGTTGGCGGACAGGGCTACACCTTC
NA	few	TRBJ1-5	TRBV7-8	CASSLVRARGGSSSNQPQHF	TGTGCCAGCAGCTTAGTGCGGGCGAGGGGAGGCTCCTCTAGCAATCAGCCCCAGCATTTT
NA	NA	TRBJ1-1	TRBV20-1	CTLGGLNTEALF	TGCACCCTGGGGGGCCTGAACACTGAAGCTCTCTTT
NA	NA	TRBJ2-3	TRBV7-2	CASSLIHTDTQYF	TGTGCCAGCAGCTTAATACATACGGATACGCAGTATTTT
TRBD1	NA	TRBJ2-5	TRBV7-2	CASSFRTGKETQYF	TGTGCCAGCAGCTTTAGGACAGGGAAAGAGACCCAGTACTTC
NA	many	TRBJ1-1	TRBV12-3/TRBV12-4	CASSYRAGNTEAFF	TGTGCCAGCAGCTACAGGGCGGGGAACACTGAAGCTTTCTTT
NA	once	TRBJ2-2	TRBV7-9	CASTVSLAEHTGELFF	TGTGCCAGCACCGTATCCTTAGCCGAACACACCGGGGAGCTGTTTTTT
TRBD1	many	TRBJ1-2	TRBV7-9	CASSLANTGGRDGYTF	TGTGCCAGCAGCTTAGCGAATACAGGGGGGCGGGATGGCTACACCTTC
NA	NA	TRBJ1-2	TRBV11-1	CASTGTGGTHGYTF	TGTGCCAGCACCGGAACTGGGGGGACCCATGGCTACACCTTC